The TCR beta chain described here comes from a study of vaccination effects on CD4 cells after COVID-19. Findings and limits, study-wide: Clones from infection and from vaccination both contracted markedly late after vaccination.

Data came from immunoSEQ multiplex PCR; TCRdb stores just in-frame clones and leaves some out. The sample holds around 11,000 clones; about three quarters are singletons and the top ten take roughly 26%. V lost 0 bases and J lost 4, with 4 bases in between. The CDR3 spans 13 residues. CDR1 is MNHEY, CDR2 SVGAGI, per germline. This clone turned up a few times. Its specificity is not known. Before any sequencing was done, the ViraFEST assay used viral peptide pools to expand antigen-specific CD4+ T cells. It was after approximately 11 days of culture that CD4+ T cells were isolated. IL-2 at about 10 IU/ml and peptides at around 9.1 ug/ml were added to cultured PBMC, approximately 2.2 million per well.

This clonotype was obtained from a human donor who received a COVID-19 vaccine. The source material was CD4+ T cells from PBMCs cultured with HCoV-229E spike peptides, sampled before COVID-19 vaccination. The chain employs TRBV6-5 and TRBJ1-5; the D is unclear. The DNA of the CDR3 is TGTGCCAGCAGTTACTCCCCGAATCAGCCCCAGCATTTT. Translating it yields CASSYSPNQPQHF.